Here is one T cell receptor beta chain with its context. The antigen remains unidentified. The sample belongs to a study of blood T cells in healthy people across ages. With a J-beta primer mix and a sample-barcoded 5' primer, a second PCR ran about 7 to 12 cycles. With 12 random nucleotides, a template-switch adaptor tagged each individual cDNA molecule. Using its own MiXCR run on the 5' RACE reads, TCRdb lists one record per CDR3 protein. The sample carries 600,000 to 850,000 distinct CDR3 sequences, roughly 45% recorded once. Study results and limitations: Using unsorted PBMCs precluded a conclusive naive versus antigen-experienced comparison.

The germline gives CDR1 SGHTA, CDR2 FQGTGA. CDR3 length: 16 amino acids. V gave up 7 bases and J gave up 5 bases; unmatched junction bases: 14. The source material was blood. This receptor was obtained from a woman between 55 and 75 years old in good health. This chain uses TRBV7-3 with TRBJ2-7, with 10 bases that match TRBD1. CDR3 coding DNA: TGTGCCAGCAACCCACCTGTGGACAGGGGGTGGAACGAGCAGTACTTC. Protein product: CASNPPVDRGWNEQYF.